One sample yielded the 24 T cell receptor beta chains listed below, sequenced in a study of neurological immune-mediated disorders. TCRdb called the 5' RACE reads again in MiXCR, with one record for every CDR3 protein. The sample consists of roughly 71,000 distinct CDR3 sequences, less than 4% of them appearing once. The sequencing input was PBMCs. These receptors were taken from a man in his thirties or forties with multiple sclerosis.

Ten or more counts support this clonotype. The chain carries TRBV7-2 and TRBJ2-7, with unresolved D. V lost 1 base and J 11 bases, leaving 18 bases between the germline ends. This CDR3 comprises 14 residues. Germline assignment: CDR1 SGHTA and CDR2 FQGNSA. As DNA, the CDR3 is TGTGCCAGCAGCTTAGTTAGGGCAGCCGGATGGAAGTACTTC. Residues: CASSLVRAAGWKYF. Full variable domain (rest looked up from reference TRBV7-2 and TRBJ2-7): GAGVSQSPSNKVTEKGKDVELRCDPISGHTALYWYRQSLGQGLEFLIYFQGNSAPDKSGLPSDRFSAERTGGSVSTLTIQRTQQEDSAVYLCASSLVRAAGWKYFGPGTRLTVT.

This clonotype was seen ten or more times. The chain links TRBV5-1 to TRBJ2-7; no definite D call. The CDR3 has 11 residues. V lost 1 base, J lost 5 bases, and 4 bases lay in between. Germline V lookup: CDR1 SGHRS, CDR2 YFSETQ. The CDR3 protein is CASSLRDEQYF. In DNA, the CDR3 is TGCGCCAGCAGCTTGAGGGACGAGCAGTACTTC.

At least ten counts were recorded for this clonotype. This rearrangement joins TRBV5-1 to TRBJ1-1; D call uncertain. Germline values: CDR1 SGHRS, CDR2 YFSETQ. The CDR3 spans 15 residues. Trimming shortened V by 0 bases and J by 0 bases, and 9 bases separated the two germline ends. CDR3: CASSLGSGMNTEAFF. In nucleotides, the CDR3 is TGCGCCAGCAGCTTGGGGAGTGGGATGAACACTGAAGCTTTCTTT.

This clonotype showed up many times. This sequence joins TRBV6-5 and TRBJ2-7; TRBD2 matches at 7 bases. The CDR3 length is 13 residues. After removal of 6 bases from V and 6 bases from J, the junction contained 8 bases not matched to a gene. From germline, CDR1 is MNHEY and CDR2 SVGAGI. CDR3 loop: CASRPGGGTEQYF. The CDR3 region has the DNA TGTGCCAGCAGGCCCGGGGGAGGGACCGAGCAGTACTTC.

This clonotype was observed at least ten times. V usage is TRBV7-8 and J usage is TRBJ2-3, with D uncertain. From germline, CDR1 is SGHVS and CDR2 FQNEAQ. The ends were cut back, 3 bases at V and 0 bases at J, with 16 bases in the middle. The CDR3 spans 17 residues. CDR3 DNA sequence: TGTGCCAGCAGCTTCCCGAGAGGCGGTGCTAGCACAGATACGCAGTATTTT. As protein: CASSFPRGGASTDTQYF.

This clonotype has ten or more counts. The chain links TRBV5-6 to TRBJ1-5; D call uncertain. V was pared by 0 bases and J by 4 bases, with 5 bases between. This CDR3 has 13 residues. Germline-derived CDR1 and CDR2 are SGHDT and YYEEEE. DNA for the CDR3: TGTGCCAGCAGCTTGGCCCGGAATCAGCCCCAGCATTTT. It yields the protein CASSLARNQPQHF.

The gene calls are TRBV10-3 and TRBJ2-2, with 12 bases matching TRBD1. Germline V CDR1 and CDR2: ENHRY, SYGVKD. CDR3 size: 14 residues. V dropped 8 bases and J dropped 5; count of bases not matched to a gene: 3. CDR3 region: CAIGTGGRTGELFF. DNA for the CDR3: TGTGCCATCGGGACAGGGGGCCGGACCGGGGAGCTGTTTTTT.

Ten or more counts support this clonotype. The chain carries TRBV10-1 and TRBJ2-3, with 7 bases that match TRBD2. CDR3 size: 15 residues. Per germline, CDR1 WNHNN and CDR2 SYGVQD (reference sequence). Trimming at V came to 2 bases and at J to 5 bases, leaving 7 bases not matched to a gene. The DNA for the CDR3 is TGCGCCAGCAGTGAGGAGCGGGGATGGGGAGATACGCAGTATTTT. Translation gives CASSEERGWGDTQYF.

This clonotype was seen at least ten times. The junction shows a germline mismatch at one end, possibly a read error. The CDR3 DNA is TGCGCCAGCAGCTTGGGCAGGGGGAATTCACCCCTCAACTTT. Its protein is CASSLGRGNSPLNF. The chain couples TRBV5-1 to TRBJ1-6, with 7 bases lining up with TRBD1. The CDR3 is 14 residues long. Germline CDR1 and CDR2: SGHRS and YFSETQ.

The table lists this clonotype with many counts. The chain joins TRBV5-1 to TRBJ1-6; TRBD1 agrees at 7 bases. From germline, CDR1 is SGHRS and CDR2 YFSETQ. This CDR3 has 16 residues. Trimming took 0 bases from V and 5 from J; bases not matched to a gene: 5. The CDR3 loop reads CASSLAGGANNSPLHF. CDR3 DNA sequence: TGCGCCAGCAGCTTGGCAGGGGGGGCGAATAATTCACCCCTCCACTTT.

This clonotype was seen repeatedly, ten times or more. The CDR3 loop reads CASSLGFTEAFF. CDR3 bases: TGTGCCAGCAGTTTGGGGTTCACTGAAGCTTTCTTT. The gene calls are TRBV12-3 or TRBV12-4 and TRBJ1-1; D is ambiguous. CDR3 length: 12 amino acids. The V end was cut by 3 bases, the J end by 4 bases, with 6 bases between.

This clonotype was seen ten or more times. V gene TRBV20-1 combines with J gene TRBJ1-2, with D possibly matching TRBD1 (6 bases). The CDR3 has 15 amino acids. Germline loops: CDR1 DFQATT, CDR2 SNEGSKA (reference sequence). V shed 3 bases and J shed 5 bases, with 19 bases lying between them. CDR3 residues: CSARNSTAGEYGYTF. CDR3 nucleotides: TGCAGTGCTAGGAACTCCACGGCAGGGGAATATGGCTACACCTTC.

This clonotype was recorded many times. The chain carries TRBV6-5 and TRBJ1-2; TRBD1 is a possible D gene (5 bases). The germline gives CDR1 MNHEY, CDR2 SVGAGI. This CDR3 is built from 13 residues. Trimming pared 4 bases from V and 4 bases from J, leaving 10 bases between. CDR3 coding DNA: TGTGCCAGCAGTTCATCCGGGGGCTATGGCTACACCTTC. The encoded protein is CASSSSGGYGYTF.

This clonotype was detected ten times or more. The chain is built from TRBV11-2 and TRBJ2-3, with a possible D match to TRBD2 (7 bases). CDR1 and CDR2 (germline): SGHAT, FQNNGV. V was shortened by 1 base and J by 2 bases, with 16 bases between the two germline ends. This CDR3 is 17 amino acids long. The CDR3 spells CASSLAWGGHLTDTQYF. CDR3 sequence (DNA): TGTGCCAGCAGCTTAGCGTGGGGGGGACATCTCACAGATACGCAGTATTTT.

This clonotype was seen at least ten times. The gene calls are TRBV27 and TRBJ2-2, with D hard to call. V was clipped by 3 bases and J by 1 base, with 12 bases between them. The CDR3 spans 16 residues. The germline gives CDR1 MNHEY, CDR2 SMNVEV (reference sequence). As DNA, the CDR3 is TGTGCCAGCAGTTTTTGGGTTATCGGGAACACCGGGGAGCTGTTTTTT. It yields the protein CASSFWVIGNTGELFF.

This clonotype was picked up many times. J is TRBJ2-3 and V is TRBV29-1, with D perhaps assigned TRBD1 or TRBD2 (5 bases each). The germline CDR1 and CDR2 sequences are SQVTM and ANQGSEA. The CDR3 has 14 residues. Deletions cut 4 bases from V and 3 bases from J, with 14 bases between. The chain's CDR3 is CSVAMGVGTDTQYF. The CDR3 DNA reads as TGCAGCGTTGCAATGGGGGTTGGAACAGATACGCAGTATTTT.

This CDR3 is CASSRQGSTDTQYF. The CDR3 DNA is TGTGCCAGCTCACGACAGGGAAGCACAGATACGCAGTATTTT. The chain employs TRBV18 and TRBJ2-3; 7 bases align to TRBD1. Unmatched junction bases numbered 1, after V lost 4 bases and J lost 0 bases. This CDR3 is built from 14 residues. In germline, CDR1 is KGHSH, CDR2 LQKENI. Together with reference TRBV18 and TRBJ2-3, the CDR3 gives the full variable domain: NAGVMQNPRHLVRRRGQEARLRCSPMKGHSHVYWYRQLPEEGLKFMVYLQKENIIDESGMPKERFSAEFPKEGPSILRIQQVVRGDSAAYFCASSRQGSTDTQYFGPGTRLTVL.

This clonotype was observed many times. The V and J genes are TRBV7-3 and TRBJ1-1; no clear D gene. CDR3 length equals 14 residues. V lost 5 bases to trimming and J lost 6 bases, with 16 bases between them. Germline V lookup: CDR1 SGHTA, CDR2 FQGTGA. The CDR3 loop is CASSPGGDFAEAFF. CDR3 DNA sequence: TGTGCCAGCAGCCCAGGCGGGGATTTCGCTGAAGCTTTCTTT. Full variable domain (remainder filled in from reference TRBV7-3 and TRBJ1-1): GAGVSQTPSNKVTEKGKYVELRCDPISGHTALYWYRQSLGQGPEFLIYFQGTGAADDSGLPNDRFFAVRPEGSVSTLKIQRTERGDSAVYLCASSPGGDFAEAFFGQGTRLTVV.

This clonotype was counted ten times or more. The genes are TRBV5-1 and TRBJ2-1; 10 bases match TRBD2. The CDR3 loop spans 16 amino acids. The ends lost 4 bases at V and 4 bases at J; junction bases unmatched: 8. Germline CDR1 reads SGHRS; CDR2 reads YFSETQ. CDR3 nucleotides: TGCGCCAGCAGCGCAGCTAGCGGGGGTACGTACAATGAGCAGTTCTTC. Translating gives CASSAASGGTYNEQFF.

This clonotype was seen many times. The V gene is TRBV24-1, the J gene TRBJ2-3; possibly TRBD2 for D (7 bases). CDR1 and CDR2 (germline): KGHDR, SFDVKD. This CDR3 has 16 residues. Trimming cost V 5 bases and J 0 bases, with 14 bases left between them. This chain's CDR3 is CATSAAGEGSTDTQYF. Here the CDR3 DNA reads TGTGCCACCAGTGCGGCAGGGGAGGGGAGCACAGATACGCAGTATTTT.

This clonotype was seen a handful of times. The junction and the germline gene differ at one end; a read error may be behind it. The CDR3 DNA reads TGTGCCATCAGTGAAGAGGGCAGGACCCCTTCACCCCTCAACTTT. As protein: CAISEEGRTPSPLNF. The rearrangement links TRBV10-3 to TRBJ1-6; D not certain. CDR3 size: 15 residues. From germline, CDR1 is ENHRY and CDR2 SYGVKD.

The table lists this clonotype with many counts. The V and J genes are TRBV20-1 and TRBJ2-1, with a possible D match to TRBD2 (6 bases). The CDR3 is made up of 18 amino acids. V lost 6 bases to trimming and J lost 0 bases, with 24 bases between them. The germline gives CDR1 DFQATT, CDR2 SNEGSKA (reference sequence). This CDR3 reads CSATGVGHTLSSYNEQFF. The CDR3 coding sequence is TGCAGTGCCACGGGGGTGGGGCACACATTAAGCTCCTACAATGAGCAGTTCTTC.

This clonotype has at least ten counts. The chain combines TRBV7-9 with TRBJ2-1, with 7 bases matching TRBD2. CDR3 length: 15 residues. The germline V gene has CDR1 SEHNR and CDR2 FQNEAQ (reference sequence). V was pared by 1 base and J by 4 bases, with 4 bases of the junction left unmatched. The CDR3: CASSLGAGVYNEQFF. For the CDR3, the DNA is TGTGCCAGCAGCTTAGGGGCGGGGGTATACAATGAGCAGTTCTTC.

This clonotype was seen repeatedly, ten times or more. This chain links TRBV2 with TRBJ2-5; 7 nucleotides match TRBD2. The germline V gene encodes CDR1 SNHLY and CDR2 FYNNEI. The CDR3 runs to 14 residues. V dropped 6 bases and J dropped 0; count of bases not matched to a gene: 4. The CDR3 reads CASRAREYQETQYF. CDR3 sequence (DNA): TGTGCCAGCAGGGCGCGGGAGTACCAAGAGACCCAGTACTTC.